This record concerns one TCR beta chain sequence. The sample originates from a study of CD8 T cells in Susac syndrome. The CDR3 is made up of 15 amino acids. In germline, CDR1 is MDHEN, CDR2 SYDVKM. The J segment lost 3 bases and the V segment lost 5 bases, leaving 8 bases of the junction unmatched. RNA totalling roughly 0.45 to 1 ug underwent reverse transcription with random hexamers. TCRdb fed the immunoSEQ multiplex PCR reads into MiXCR, producing one record per CDR3 protein. The data hold around 140,000 distinct CDR3 sequences, with 94% observed a single time. The J gene is TRBJ2-3, the V gene TRBV28, with 7 bases identical to TRBD1. This TCR was sampled from a human donor in good health. The source material was CD4+ T cells from PBMCs. The CDR3, as DNA: TGTGCCAGCAGTATATACAGGGGTCGAACAGATACGCAGTATTTT. Translated, it gives CASSIYRGRTDTQYF.